The present T cell receptor beta chain was sequenced within a study of patients and donors after allogeneic stem cell transplantation. Deletions cut 7 bases from V and 5 bases from J, with 17 bases between. The germline V gene encodes CDR1 MNHEY and CDR2 SVGEGT. The CDR3 covers 14 residues. This clonotype was counted between two and nine times. TCRdb used MiXCR to reprocess the RT-PCR reads, holding one entry per CDR3 protein. The sample carries tens of thousands of distinct CDR3 sequences, roughly a third recorded once. The V gene is TRBV6-2 or TRBV6-3, the J gene TRBJ1-1, with unresolved D. Sequencing was done on a sample of blood, either unsorted or a sorted T cell fraction (not recorded which). The clonotype originates from a human donor who was either an allogeneic HSCT recipient or a stem cell or donor lymphocyte infusion donor (not recorded which). It is not recorded whose cells these are; they may come from a transplant donor. The CDR3 DNA follows: TGTGCCAGCACCCTGATGGGTGTCCGGACTGAAGCTTTCTTT. As protein: CASTLMGVRTEAFF.